The clone carrying this T cell receptor (beta chain) was recorded once. This sample was included in a study of blood T cell repertoires in COVID-19. Some clones are missing from TCRdb's copy, which holds only in-frame ones; the method was immunoSEQ multiplex PCR. The sample shows 25,000 to 35,000 clones, 65% to 85% of them seen only once. Germline V CDR1 and CDR2: SGHDN, FVKESK. The trim removed 3 bases at V and 5 bases at J, leaving 8 bases unmatched. The CDR3 loop spans 15 amino acids. The sequence was obtained from a woman aged 55 to 70 with acute or convalescent COVID-19. The specimen was peripheral blood. The V and J genes are TRBV14 and TRBJ1-2, with 8 bases lining up with TRBD1. The CDR3 loop is CASSHGTGSPYGYTF. The CDR3 nucleotides are TGTGCCAGCAGCCATGGGACAGGCTCGCCATATGGCTACACCTTC.